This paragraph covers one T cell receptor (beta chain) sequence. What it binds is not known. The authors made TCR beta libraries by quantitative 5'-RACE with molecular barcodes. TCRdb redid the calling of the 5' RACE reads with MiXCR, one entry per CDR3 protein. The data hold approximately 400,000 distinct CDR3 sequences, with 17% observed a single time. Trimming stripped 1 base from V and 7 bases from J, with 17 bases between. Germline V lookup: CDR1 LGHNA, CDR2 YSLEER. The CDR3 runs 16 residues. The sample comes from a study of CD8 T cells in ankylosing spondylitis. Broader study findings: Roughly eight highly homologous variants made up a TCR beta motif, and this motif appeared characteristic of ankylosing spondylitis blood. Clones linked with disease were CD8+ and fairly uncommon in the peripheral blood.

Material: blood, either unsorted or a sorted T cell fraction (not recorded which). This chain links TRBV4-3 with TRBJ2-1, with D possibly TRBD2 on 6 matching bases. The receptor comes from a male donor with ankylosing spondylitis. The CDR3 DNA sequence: TGCGCCAGCAGCCAAGTGGCGAGCGATGGGAGGAATGAGCAGTTCTTC. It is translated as CASSQVASDGRNEQFF.